This paragraph covers one TCR beta chain sequence. Libraries were prepared by immunoSEQ multiplex PCR; TCRdb keeps only in-frame clonotypes and omits some of them. Here the sample spans about 190,000 clones, roughly nine tenths being singletons. CDR3 length: 15 amino acids. CDR1 MNHNS and CDR2 SASEGT come from the germline V gene. V shed 3 bases, J shed 5 bases, and the junction held 6 bases outside the gene matches. This record belongs to a study of blood T cell repertoires in COVID-19. Overall study: Acute-phase and convalescent COVID-19 samples originated in the United States, Italy and Spain.

The material sequenced was peripheral blood. The chain couples TRBV6-1 to TRBJ2-2; 7 positions match TRBD2. The clonotype was recovered from a man in his forties with acute or convalescent COVID-19. In nucleotides, the CDR3 is TGTGCCAGCAGTGAGACTAGCCCGAGGACCGGGGAGCTGTTTTTT. Its translation: CASSETSPRTGELFF.